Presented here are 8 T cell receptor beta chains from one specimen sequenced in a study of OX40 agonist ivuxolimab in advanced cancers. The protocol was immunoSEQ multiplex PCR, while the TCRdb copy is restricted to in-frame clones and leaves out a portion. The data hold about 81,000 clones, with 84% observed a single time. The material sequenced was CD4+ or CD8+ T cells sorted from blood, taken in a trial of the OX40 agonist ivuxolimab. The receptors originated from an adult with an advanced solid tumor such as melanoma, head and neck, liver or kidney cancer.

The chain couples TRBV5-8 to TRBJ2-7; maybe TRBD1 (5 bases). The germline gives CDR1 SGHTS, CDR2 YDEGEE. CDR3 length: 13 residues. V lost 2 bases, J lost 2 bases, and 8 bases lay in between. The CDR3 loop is CASSFDRTYEQYV. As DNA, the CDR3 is TGTGCCAGCAGCTTCGACAGAACCTACGAGCAGTACGTC.

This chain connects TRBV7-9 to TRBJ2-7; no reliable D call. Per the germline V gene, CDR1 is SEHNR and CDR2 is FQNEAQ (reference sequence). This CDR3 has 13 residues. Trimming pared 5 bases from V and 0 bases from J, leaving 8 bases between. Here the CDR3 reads CASSADISYEQYV. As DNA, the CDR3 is TGTGCCAGCAGCGCCGACATCTCCTACGAGCAGTACGTC.

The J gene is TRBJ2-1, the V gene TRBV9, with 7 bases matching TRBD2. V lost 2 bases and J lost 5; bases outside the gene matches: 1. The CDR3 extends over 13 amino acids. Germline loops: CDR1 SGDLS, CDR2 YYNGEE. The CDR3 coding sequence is TGTGCCAGCAGCGTGGGAGGGAACAATGAGCAGTTCTTC. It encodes CASSVGGNNEQFF.

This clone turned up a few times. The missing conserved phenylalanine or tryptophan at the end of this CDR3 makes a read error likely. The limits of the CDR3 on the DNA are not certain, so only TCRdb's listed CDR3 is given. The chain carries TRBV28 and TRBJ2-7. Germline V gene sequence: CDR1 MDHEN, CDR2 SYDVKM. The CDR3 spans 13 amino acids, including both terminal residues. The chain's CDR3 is CASFRQGGSGFVL.

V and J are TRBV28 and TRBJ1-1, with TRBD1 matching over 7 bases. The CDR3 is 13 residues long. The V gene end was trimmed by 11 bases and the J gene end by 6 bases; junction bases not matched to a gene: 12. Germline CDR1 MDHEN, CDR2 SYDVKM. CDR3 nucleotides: TGTGCCGCAGAGGACAGGCGGGGGGCTGAAGCTTTCTTT. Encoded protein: CAAEDRRGAEAFF.

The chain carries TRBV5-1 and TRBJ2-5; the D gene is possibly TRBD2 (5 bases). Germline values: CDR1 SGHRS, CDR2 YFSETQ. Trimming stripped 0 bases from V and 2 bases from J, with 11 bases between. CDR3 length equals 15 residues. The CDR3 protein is CASSLAVAPQETQYF. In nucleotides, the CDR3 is TGCGCCAGCAGCTTGGCGGTAGCGCCTCAAGAGACCCAGTACTTC.

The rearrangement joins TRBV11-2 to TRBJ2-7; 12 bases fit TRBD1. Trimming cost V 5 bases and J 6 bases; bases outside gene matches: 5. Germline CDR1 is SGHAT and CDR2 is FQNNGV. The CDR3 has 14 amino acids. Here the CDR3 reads CASSVGTGGLEQYF. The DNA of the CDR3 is TGTGCCAGCAGCGTCGGGACAGGGGGCCTCGAGCAGTACTTC. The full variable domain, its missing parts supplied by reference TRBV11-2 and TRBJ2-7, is EAGVAQSPRYKIIEKRQSVAFWCNPISGHATLYWYQQILGQGPKLLIQFQNNGVVDDSQLPKDRFSAERLKGVDSTLKIQPAKLEDSAVYLCASSVGTGGLEQYFGPGTRLTVT.

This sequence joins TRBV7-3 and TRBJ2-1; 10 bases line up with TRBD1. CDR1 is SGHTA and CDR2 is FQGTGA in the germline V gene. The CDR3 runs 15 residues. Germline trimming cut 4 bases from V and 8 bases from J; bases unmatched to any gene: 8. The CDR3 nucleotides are TGTGCCAGCAGCTACACCCGGGACAGGGGCGATGAGCAGTTCTTC. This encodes CASSYTRDRGDEQFF. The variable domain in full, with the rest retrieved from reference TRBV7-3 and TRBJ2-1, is GAGVSQTPSNKVTEKGKYVELRCDPISGHTALYWYRQSLGQGPEFLIYFQGTGAADDSGLPNDRFFAVRPEGSVSTLKIQRTERGDSAVYLCASSYTRDRGDEQFFGPGTRLTVL.